The 32 T cell receptor beta chains presented below share a single source sample, sequenced in a study of T-cell reconstitution after alpha-beta-depleted transplantation in children. Unique molecular identifiers were used to barcode this TCRbeta library. TCRdb re-called the PCR reads through MiXCR, storing one row per CDR3 protein. The sample holds approximately 20,000 distinct CDR3 sequences, 10% to 15% seen once. The source material was PBMCs, mostly from graft donor cells, sampled 60 days after TCRalphabeta/CD19-depleted stem cell transplant. The receptors originated from a female patient between 2 and 15 years old who had a stem cell transplant for congenital amegakaryocytic thrombocytopenia, so the T cells may come from the graft donor.

The chain is built from TRBV4-2 and TRBJ1-4, with D perhaps TRBD1 (5 bases). CDR1 LGHNA and CDR2 YNFKEQ come from the germline V gene. Trimming cost V 3 bases and J 5 bases, with 13 bases left between them. There are 15 residues in the CDR3. CDR3 nucleotide sequence: TGTGCCAGCAGCCAGGACACGTCGGTCAATGAAAAACTGTTTTTT. Amino acid sequence: CASSQDTSVNEKLFF.

The sample holds many counts of this clonotype. V and J are TRBV21-1 and TRBJ1-2; the table assigns TRBD1, which was not confirmed against the DNA. TRBV21-1 represents a pseudogene. The CDR3 loop spans 16 amino acids. For the CDR3, the DNA is TGTGCCAGCAGCGGCCCGGGACAGGGATCATGTAACGGCTACACCTTC. Its protein is CASSGPGQGSCNGYTF.

This clonotype appeared many times. CDR3 nucleotide sequence: TGTGCCAGTAGTATCCTGACAGGGAAGAGGCGCAATGAGCAGTTCTTC. Translation: CASSILTGKRRNEQFF. The genes are TRBV19 and TRBJ2-1; 7 nucleotides match TRBD1. Germline assignment: CDR1 LNHDA and CDR2 SQIVND (reference sequence). V shed 3 bases, J shed 6 bases, and the junction held 11 bases outside the gene matches. CDR3 length: 16 residues.

This clonotype was seen at least ten times. CDR3 in amino acids: CAISDDSHNEQFF. CDR3 sequence (DNA): TGTGCCATCAGTGACGACAGTCACAATGAGCAGTTCTTC. This chain joins TRBV10-3 and TRBJ2-1, with a possible D match to TRBD1 (5 bases). The germline V gene has CDR1 ENHRY and CDR2 SYGVKD. Trimming stripped 3 bases from V and 5 bases from J, with 8 bases between. The CDR3 consists of 13 residues.

Many counts were recorded for this clonotype. This chain links TRBV12-3 or TRBV12-4 with TRBJ2-3, with 10 bases identical to TRBD2. V was pared by 3 bases and J by 6 bases, with 6 bases of the junction left unmatched. This CDR3 region has 15 residues. CDR3 nucleotide sequence: TGTGCCAGCAGTTTGAGTCTAGCGGGAGATGATACGCAGTATTTT. Its translation: CASSLSLAGDDTQYF.

The sample holds many counts of this clonotype. The rearrangement joins TRBV10-3 to TRBJ2-3; 12 positions match TRBD2. The V segment lost 4 bases and the J segment 2 bases; nucleotides outside the gene matches: 16. Germline V lookup: CDR1 ENHRY, CDR2 SYGVKD. The CDR3 has 20 amino acids. DNA of the CDR3: TGTGCCATCAGTGCCCCCCTAGCGGGAGGGCCGAAGGTGAACACAGATACGCAGTATTTT. It specifies CAISAPLAGGPKVNTDTQYF.

This clonotype was recorded many times. This CDR3 is CASSLLGVINTGELFF. CDR3 DNA sequence: TGTGCCAGCAGCTTGCTGGGGGTAATTAACACCGGGGAGCTGTTTTTT. The rearrangement links TRBV5-5 to TRBJ2-2; D may match TRBD1 or TRBD2 (5 bases each). CDR1 is SGHKS, CDR2 YYEKEE, per germline (reference sequence). V lost 1 base, J lost 2 bases, and 12 bases lay in between. The CDR3 has 16 amino acids.

This clonotype was seen a few times. The chain links TRBV25-1 to TRBJ2-1, with D perhaps matching TRBD1 or TRBD2 (6 bases each). The CDR3 runs 15 residues. The V end was cut by 1 base, the J end by 2 bases, with 9 bases between. CDR1 is MGHDK, CDR2 SYGVNS, per germline. CDR3 loop: CASSESGGPYNEQFF. The CDR3, as DNA: TGTGCCAGCAGTGAATCCGGGGGCCCCTACAATGAGCAGTTCTTC.

There are many counts of this clonotype. This chain joins TRBV20-1 and TRBJ1-5; no clear D gene. V dropped 4 bases and J dropped 2 bases, with 9 bases sitting between them. From germline, CDR1 is DFQATT and CDR2 SNEGSKA (reference sequence). The CDR3 loop spans 13 amino acids. The CDR3 nucleotides read TGCAGTGCTACCCCCAGCGGCAATCAGCCCCAGCATTTT. Protein sequence: CSATPSGNQPQHF.

J is TRBJ2-7 and V is TRBV30, with D perhaps matching TRBD2 (5 bases). The V end was cut by 0 bases, the J end by 0 bases, with 12 bases between. Germline CDR1 is GTSNPN and CDR2 is SVGIG (reference sequence). CDR3 length: 15 residues. CDR3 nucleotides: TGTGCCTGGAGTGTCGGGATTGACAACTCCTACGAGCAGTACTTC. Amino acids: CAWSVGIDNSYEQYF.

This chain joins TRBV9 and TRBJ2-7; D is unresolved. The CDR3 sequence is 15 residues long. Germline V CDR1 and CDR2: SGDLS, YYNGEE. The V gene lost 0 bases and the J gene lost 3 bases, with 13 bases spanning the gap. In nucleotides, the CDR3 is TGTGCCAGCAGCGTAGCCTTAGGGCTAAACTACGAGCAGTACTTC. It is translated as CASSVALGLNYEQYF. The complete variable domain, with remaining parts taken from reference TRBV9 and TRBJ2-7, reads DSGVTQTPKHLITATGQRVTLRCSPRSGDLSVYWYQQSLDQGLQFLIQYYNGEERAKGNILERFSAQQFPDLHSELNLSSLELGDSALYFCASSVALGLNYEQYFGPGTRLTVT.

The table lists this clonotype with many counts. V gene TRBV20-1 combines with J gene TRBJ1-5, with TRBD1 identical over 7 bases. Germline V gene sequence: CDR1 DFQATT, CDR2 SNEGSKA (reference sequence). The V segment lost 3 bases and the J segment 4 bases; nucleotides outside the gene matches: 9. This CDR3 is 15 amino acids long. CDR3 coding DNA: TGCAGTGCTAGCCCCAGGGGGTCGGGGAATCAGCCCCAGCATTTT. Translated, it gives CSASPRGSGNQPQHF.

About this clonotype itself: A much larger clone differs from this one at a single base, so this may be a read error. The gene calls are TRBV7-9 and TRBJ1-2, with D maybe TRBD1 (6 bases). Germline V gene lookup returns CDR1 SEHNR and CDR2 FQNEAQ (reference sequence). This CDR3 has 13 amino acids. Here the CDR3 reads CASSLTGYDGYPF. The CDR3 DNA follows: TGTGCCAGCAGCTTAACAGGGTATGATGGCTACCCCTTC.

This clonotype was seen at least ten times. DNA of the CDR3: TGTGCCACCAGTGATTTGAACCCGGACAGGGCGACCTATGGCTACACCTTC. It translates to CATSDLNPDRATYGYTF. The chain employs TRBV24-1 and TRBJ1-2, with 8 bases matching TRBD1. Trimming at V came to 0 bases and at J to 4 bases, leaving 9 bases not matched to a gene. Germline V gene sequence: CDR1 KGHDR, CDR2 SFDVKD. This CDR3 is 17 amino acids long.

The sample holds many counts of this clonotype. The chain links TRBV29-1 to TRBJ2-1, with TRBD2 as a possible D gene (6 bases). The CDR3 has 13 residues. Germline V lookup: CDR1 SQVTM, CDR2 ANQGSEA. The V end lost 4 bases, the J end lost 5 bases, and 12 bases lay between the germline ends. CDR3 in amino acids: CSVAGADHNEQFF. The CDR3 DNA reads TGCAGCGTTGCGGGAGCGGACCACAATGAGCAGTTCTTC.

The sample holds many counts of this clonotype. The rearrangement joins TRBV7-2 to TRBJ1-5, with no clear D. Germline CDR1 reads SGHTA; CDR2 reads FQGNSA. Trimming removed 0 bases at V and 7 bases at J, with 16 bases between. CDR3 length: 16 residues. Here the CDR3 reads CASSLALNRLWQPQHF. In DNA form, the CDR3 reads TGTGCCAGCAGCTTAGCGCTAAATCGGCTGTGGCAGCCCCAGCATTTT.

This clonotype was picked up many times. The rearrangement links TRBV30 to TRBJ2-1; 10 nucleotides agree with TRBD2. Germline-derived CDR1 and CDR2 are GTSNPN and SVGIG (reference sequence). V lost 2 bases and J lost 3; bases outside the gene matches: 4. This CDR3 comprises 15 residues. Here the CDR3 DNA reads TGTGCCTGGAGTTTGACTAGCGGGTACTACAATGAGCAGTTCTTC. This encodes CAWSLTSGYYNEQFF. Filled out from reference TRBV30 and TRBJ2-1, the complete variable domain reads SQTIHQWPATLVQPVGSPLSLECTVEGTSNPNLYWYRQAAGRGLQLLFYSVGIGQISSEVPQNLSASRPQDRQFILSSKKLLLSDSGFYLCAWSLTSGYYNEQFFGPGTRLTVL.

Ten or more counts support this clonotype. The chain uses TRBV18 and TRBJ2-3; 7 bases fit TRBD1. The CDR3 spans 15 residues. V trimming: 3 bases; J trimming: 0 bases; junction bases outside the gene matches: 3. Germline assignment: CDR1 KGHSH and CDR2 LQKENI. This chain's CDR3 is CASSPGRGSTDTQYF. The CDR3 coding sequence is TGTGCCAGCTCACCGGGCAGGGGGAGCACAGATACGCAGTATTTT.

In this sample, this clonotype turned up many times. The chain has TRBV27 and TRBJ2-7; 10 bases are a match to TRBD2. The CDR3 covers 17 residues. Germline V gives CDR1 MNHEY, CDR2 SMNVEV (reference sequence). V lost 5 bases to trimming and J lost 1 base; unmatched junction nucleotides: 11. The CDR3 DNA sequence: TGTGCCAGCAGTACCGGTATTCGAGCGGGAGGGTCCTACGAGCAGTACTTC. Residues: CASSTGIRAGGSYEQYF.

This clonotype has a count of ten or more. The gene calls are TRBV5-1 and TRBJ2-1; TRBD1 aligns across 9 bases. The CDR3 runs 18 residues. Germline V CDR1 and CDR2: SGHRS, YFSETQ. Trimming removed 6 bases from V and 4 bases from J; junction bases left unmatched: 17. The CDR3 nucleotides read TGCGCCAGCACCACATCGTTTATACAGGGGGCGCGTTACAATGAGCAGTTCTTC. Protein: CASTTSFIQGARYNEQFF.

This clonotype appeared many times. V is TRBV10-3 and J is TRBJ2-5; perhaps TRBD1 as D (6 bases). The germline V and J ends were trimmed by 10 bases and 2 bases, with 11 bases remaining between them. CDR3 size: 12 residues. CDR1 ENHRY and CDR2 SYGVKD come from the germline V gene. For the CDR3, the DNA is TGTGCCACCTCGACAGGTCAAGAGACCCAGTACTTC. This gives the protein CATSTGQETQYF.

By its share, this clonotype is medium-sized (0.01 to 0.1%). The chain employs TRBV20-1 and TRBJ2-1, with D uncertain. V was cut by 0 bases and J by 2 bases, with 8 bases left in between. Per germline, CDR1 DFQATT and CDR2 SNEGSKA (reference sequence). This CDR3 is built from 14 residues. In nucleotides, the CDR3 is TGCAGTGCTAGAGATCTACGCACCTACAATGAGCAGTTCTTC. Translation gives CSARDLRTYNEQFF.

This clonotype has just a few counts. The chain combines TRBV10-3 with TRBJ1-2, with D unresolved. The length of the CDR3 is 11 residues. V was shortened by 5 bases and J by 2 bases, with 3 bases between the two germline ends. Germline lookup yields CDR1 ENHRY and CDR2 SYGVKD. The chain's CDR3 is CAISQNYGYTF. The CDR3 DNA follows: TGTGCCATCAGTCAAAACTATGGCTACACCTTC.

This clonotype was observed at least ten times. The CDR3 DNA reads as TGCAGTGCTCAGGACGGTCCTCGGCGGGAGTACTTC. Protein product: CSAQDGPRREYF. The chain is built from TRBV20-1 and TRBJ2-7; the D gene is possibly TRBD2 (5 bases). The V end lost 5 bases, the J end lost 11 bases, and 19 bases lay between the germline ends. The V gene's germline CDR1 is DFQATT and CDR2 SNEGSKA (reference sequence). CDR3 size: 12 residues.

V is TRBV7-2 and J is TRBJ2-7, with 7 bases matching TRBD2. This CDR3 has 14 residues. The V gene end was trimmed by 3 bases and the J gene end by 2 bases; junction bases not matched to a gene: 4. Germline V gives CDR1 SGHTA, CDR2 FQGNSA. CDR3 in amino acids: CASSFGGIPYEQYF. In DNA form, the CDR3 reads TGTGCCAGCAGCTTCGGGGGGATCCCCTACGAGCAGTACTTC.

At least ten counts were recorded for this clonotype. This sequence joins TRBV20-1 and TRBJ2-1, with 10 bases identical to TRBD2. J was trimmed by 1 base and V by 6 bases; bases with no gene match: 6. The length of the CDR3 is 15 residues. From germline, CDR1 is DFQATT and CDR2 SNEGSKA (reference sequence). The CDR3 coding sequence is TGCAGTGCGCTGCCGGGACTAGCGTCCTACAATGAGCAGTTCTTC. Translated: CSALPGLASYNEQFF.

This clonotype was detected many times. CDR3: CATSRVLAAPYNEQFF. The DNA of the CDR3 is TGTGCCACCAGCAGGGTACTAGCCGCCCCCTACAATGAGCAGTTCTTC. The chain has TRBV15 and TRBJ2-1, with D perhaps matching TRBD2 (6 bases). The CDR3 loop spans 16 amino acids. Looked up from germline, CDR1 is LNHNV and CDR2 is YYDKDF (reference sequence). V was shortened by 3 bases and J by 2 bases, with 14 bases between the two germline ends.

This clonotype appeared a few times. The V and J genes are TRBV5-1 and TRBJ2-5; D is perhaps TRBD1 (6 bases). Germline V gene lookup returns CDR1 SGHRS and CDR2 YFSETQ. Trimming took off 4 bases at V and 9 bases at J, with 25 bases between the two ends. The CDR3 contains 16 residues. Here the CDR3 reads CASSPRPLQGSGAQYF. The CDR3 DNA reads TGCGCCAGCAGCCCCCGGCCGCTACAGGGCTCCGGTGCCCAGTACTTC.

This clonotype appeared many times. J is TRBJ2-7 and V is TRBV18, with TRBD1 identical over 9 bases. Trimming cost V 2 bases and J 5 bases; bases outside gene matches: 4. This CDR3 is 14 amino acids long. CDR1 and CDR2 from the germline V gene are KGHSH and LQKENI. This CDR3 is CASSPYGTGNEQYF. CDR3 DNA sequence: TGTGCCAGCTCACCATATGGGACAGGGAACGAGCAGTACTTC.

In this sample, this clonotype turned up many times. The chain joins TRBV5-1 to TRBJ2-3, with TRBD2 matching 8 bases. Per the germline V gene, CDR1 is SGHRS and CDR2 is YFSETQ. Trimming took 8 bases from V and 4 from J; bases not matched to a gene: 9. This CDR3 is built from 14 residues. The CDR3 DNA reads TGCGCCAGTTTTATTAGCGGGAACTCAGATACGCAGTATTTT. Amino acids: CASFISGNSDTQYF. The full variable domain, completed using reference TRBV5-1 and TRBJ2-3, is KAGVTQTPRYLIKTRGQQVTLSCSPISGHRSVSWYQQTPGQGLQFLFEYFSETQRNKGNFPGRFSGRQFSNSRSEMNVSTLELGDSALYLCASFISGNSDTQYFGPGTRLTVL.

The V gene is TRBV21-1, the J gene TRBJ2-3. TRBV21-1 is a pseudogene segment. This CDR3 region has 15 residues. CDR3 DNA: TGTGCCAGCAGCAAAGTCGGTGGGGACACAGATACGCAGTATTTT. It encodes CASSKVGGDTDTQYF.

This clonotype has ten or more counts. DNA of the CDR3: TGTGCCAGCAGCTTAGGGGGTTTATACAATGAGCAGTTCTTC. Amino acid sequence: CASSLGGLYNEQFF. The J gene is TRBJ2-1, the V gene TRBV11-3; D gene ambiguous. Germline V CDR1 and CDR2: SGHNT, YENEEA. The CDR3 length is 14 residues. V lost 1 base and J lost 4, with 8 bases in between.